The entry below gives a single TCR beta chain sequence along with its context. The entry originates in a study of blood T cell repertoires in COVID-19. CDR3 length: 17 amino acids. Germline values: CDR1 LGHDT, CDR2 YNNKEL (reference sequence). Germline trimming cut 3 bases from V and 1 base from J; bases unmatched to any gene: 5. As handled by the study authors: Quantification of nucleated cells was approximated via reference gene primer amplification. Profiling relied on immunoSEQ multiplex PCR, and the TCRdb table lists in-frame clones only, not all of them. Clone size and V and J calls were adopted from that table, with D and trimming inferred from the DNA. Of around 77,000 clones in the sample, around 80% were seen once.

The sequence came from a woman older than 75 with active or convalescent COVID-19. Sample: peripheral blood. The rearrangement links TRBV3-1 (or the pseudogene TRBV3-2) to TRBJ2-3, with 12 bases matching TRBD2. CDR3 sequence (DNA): TGTGCCAGCAGCCACGCGAGGACTAGCGGGGGCACAGATACGCAGTATTTT. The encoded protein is CASSHARTSGGTDTQYF.